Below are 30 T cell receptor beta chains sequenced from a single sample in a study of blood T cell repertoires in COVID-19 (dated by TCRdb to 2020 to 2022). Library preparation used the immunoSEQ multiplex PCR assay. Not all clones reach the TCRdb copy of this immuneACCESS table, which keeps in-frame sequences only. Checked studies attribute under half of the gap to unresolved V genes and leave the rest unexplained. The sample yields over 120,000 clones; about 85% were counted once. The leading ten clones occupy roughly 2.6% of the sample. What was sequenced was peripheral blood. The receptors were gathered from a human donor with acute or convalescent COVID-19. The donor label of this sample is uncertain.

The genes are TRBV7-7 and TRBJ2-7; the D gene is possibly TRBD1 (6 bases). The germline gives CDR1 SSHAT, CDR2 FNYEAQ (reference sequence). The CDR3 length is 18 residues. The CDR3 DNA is TGTGCTAGCAGCTTAGAAAAGACCGGGACACCAAAAACCTACGAGCAGTACGTC. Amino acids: CASSLEKTGTPKTYEQYV.

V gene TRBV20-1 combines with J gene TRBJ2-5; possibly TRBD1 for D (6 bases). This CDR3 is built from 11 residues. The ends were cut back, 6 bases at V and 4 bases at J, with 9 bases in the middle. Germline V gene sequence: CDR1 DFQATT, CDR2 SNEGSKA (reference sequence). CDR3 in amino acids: CSALGGETQYF. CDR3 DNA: TGCAGTGCCTTAGGGGGAGAGACCCAGTACTTC.

The CDR3 is CASSLGPISELAAPTDTQYF. The CDR3 coding sequence is TGTGCCAGCAGCTTAGGCCCGATTTCCGAGCTAGCGGCCCCCACAGATACGCAGTATTTT. This rearrangement joins TRBV11-3 to TRBJ2-3; 7 bases line up with TRBD2. Unmatched junction bases numbered 18, after V lost 1 base and J lost 2 bases. CDR1 is SGHNT and CDR2 is YENEEA in the germline V gene. This CDR3 has 20 residues.

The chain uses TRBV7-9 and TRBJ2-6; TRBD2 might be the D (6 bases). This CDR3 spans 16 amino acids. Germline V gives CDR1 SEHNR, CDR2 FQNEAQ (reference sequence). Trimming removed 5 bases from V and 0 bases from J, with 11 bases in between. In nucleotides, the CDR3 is TGTGCCAGCAGCCCCTGGAGGGGCTCTGGGGCCAACGTCCTGACTTTC. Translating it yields CASSPWRGSGANVLTF.

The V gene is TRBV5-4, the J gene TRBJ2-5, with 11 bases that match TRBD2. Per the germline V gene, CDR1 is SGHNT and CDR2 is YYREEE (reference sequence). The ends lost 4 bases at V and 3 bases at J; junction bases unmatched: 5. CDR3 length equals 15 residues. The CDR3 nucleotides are TGTGCCAGCAGCCGGGCTAGCGGGGGGAAAGAGACCCAGTACTTC. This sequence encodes CASSRASGGKETQYF.

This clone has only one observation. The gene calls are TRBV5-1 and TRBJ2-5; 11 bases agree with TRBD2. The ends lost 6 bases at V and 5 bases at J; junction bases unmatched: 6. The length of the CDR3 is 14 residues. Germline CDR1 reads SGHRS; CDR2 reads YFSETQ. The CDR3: CASTVAGGPETQYF. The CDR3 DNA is TGCGCCAGCACTGTAGCGGGGGGGCCCGAGACCCAGTACTTC. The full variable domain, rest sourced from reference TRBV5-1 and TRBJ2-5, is KAGVTQTPRYLIKTRGQQVTLSCSPISGHRSVSWYQQTPGQGLQFLFEYFSETQRNKGNFPGRFSGRQFSNSRSEMNVSTLELGDSALYLCASTVAGGPETQYFGPGTRLLVL.

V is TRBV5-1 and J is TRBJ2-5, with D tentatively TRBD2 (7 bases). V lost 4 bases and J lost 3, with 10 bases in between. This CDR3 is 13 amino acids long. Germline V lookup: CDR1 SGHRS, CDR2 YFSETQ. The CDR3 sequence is CASSPGGEETQYF. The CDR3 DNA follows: TGCGCCAGCAGCCCGGGGGGCGAAGAGACCCAGTACTTC.

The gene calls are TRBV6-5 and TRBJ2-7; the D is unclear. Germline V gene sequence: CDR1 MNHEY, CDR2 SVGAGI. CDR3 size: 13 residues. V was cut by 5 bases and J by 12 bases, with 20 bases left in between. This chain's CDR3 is CASSTESSHARYV. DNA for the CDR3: TGTGCCAGCAGTACCGAATCAAGCCATGCAAGGTACGTC.

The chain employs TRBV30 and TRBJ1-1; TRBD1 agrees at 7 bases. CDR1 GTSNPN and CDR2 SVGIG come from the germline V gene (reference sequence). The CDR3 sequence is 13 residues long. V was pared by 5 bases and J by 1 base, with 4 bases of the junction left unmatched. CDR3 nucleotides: TGTGCCTGGTTACAGGGGAGGAACACTGAAGCTTTCTTT. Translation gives CAWLQGRNTEAFF.

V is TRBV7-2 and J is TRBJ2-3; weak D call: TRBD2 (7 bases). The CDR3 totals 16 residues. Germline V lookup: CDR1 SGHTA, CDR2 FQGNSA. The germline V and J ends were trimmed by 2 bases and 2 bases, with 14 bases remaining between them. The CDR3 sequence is CASSLRGGANTDTQYF. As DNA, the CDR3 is TGTGCCAGCAGCTTAAGGGGGGGCGCGAACACAGATACGCAGTATTTT.

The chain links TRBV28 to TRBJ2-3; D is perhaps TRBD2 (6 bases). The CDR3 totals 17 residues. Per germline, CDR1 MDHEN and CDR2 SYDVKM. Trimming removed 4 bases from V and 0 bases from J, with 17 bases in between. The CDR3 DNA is TGTGCCAGCAGTTCACCCGGGACTCCCACTAGCACAGATACGCAGTATTTT. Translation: CASSSPGTPTSTDTQYF.

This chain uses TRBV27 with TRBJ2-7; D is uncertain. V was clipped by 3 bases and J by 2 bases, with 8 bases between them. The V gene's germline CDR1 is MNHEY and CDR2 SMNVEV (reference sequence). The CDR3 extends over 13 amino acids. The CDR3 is CASSFERAYEQYF. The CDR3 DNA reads TGTGCCAGCAGTTTCGAACGGGCCTACGAGCAGTACTTC.

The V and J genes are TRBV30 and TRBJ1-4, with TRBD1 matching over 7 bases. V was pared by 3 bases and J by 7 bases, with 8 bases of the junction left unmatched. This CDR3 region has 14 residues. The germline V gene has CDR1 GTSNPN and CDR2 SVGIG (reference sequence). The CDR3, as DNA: TGTGCCTGGAGAGACGACAGGGTTTTTGAAAAACTGTTTTTT. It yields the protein CAWRDDRVFEKLFF.

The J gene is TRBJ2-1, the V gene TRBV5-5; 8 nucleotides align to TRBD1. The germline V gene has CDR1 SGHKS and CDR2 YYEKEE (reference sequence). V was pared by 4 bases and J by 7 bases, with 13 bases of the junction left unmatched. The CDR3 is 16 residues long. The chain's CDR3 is CASSPARGLGGNEQFF. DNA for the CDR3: TGTGCCAGCAGCCCCGCCAGGGGGCTGGGTGGGAATGAGCAGTTCTTC.

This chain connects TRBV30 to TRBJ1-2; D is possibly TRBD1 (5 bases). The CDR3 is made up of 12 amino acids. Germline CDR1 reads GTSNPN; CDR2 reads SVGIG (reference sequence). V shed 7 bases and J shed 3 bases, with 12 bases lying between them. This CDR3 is CALGEGDYGYTF. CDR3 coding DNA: TGTGCCTTAGGTGAAGGGGACTATGGCTACACCTTC.

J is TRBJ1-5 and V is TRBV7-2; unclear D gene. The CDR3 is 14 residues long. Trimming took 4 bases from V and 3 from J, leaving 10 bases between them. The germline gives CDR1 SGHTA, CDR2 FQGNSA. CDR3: CASSSDGNNQPQHF. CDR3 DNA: TGTGCCAGCAGCTCGGACGGGAACAATCAGCCCCAGCATTTT.

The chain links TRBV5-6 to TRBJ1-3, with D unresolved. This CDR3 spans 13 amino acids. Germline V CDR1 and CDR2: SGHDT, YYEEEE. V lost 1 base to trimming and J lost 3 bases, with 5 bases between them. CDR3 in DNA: TGTGCCAGCAGCTTGTCAGATGGAAACACCATATATTTT. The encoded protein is CASSLSDGNTIYF.

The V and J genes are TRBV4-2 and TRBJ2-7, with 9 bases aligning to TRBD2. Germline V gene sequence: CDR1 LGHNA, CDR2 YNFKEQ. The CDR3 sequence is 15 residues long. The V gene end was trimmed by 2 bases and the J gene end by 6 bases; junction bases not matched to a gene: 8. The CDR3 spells CASSQPRGGAAEQYF. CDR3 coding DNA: TGTGCCAGCAGCCAACCTCGCGGGGGGGCGGCCGAGCAGTACTTC.

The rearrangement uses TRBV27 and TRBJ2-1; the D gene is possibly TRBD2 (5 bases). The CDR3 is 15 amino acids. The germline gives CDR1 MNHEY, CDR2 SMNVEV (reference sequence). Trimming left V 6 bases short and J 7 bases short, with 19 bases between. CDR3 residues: CASSSSSYRSNEQFF. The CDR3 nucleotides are TGTGCCAGCAGCTCTAGCAGCTATCGTTCGAATGAGCAGTTCTTC.

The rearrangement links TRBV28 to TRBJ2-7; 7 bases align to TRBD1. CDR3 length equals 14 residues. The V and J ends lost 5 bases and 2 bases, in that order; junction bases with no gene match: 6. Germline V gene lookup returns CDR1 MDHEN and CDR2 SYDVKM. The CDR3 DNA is TGTGCCAGCAGTCCCCCGGGACAGACCTACGAGCAGTACTTC. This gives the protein CASSPPGQTYEQYF.

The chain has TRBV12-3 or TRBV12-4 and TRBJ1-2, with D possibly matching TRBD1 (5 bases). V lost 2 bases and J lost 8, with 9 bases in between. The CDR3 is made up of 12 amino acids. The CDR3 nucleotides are TGTGCCAGCAGTTTACAGGGTGGCGGCTACACCTTC. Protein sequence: CASSLQGGGYTF.

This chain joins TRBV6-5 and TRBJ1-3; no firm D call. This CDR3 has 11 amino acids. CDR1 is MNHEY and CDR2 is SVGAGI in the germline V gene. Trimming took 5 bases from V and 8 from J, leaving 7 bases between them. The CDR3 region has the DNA TGTGCCAGCAGTACCCGGGACACCATATATTTT. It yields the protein CASSTRDTIYF.

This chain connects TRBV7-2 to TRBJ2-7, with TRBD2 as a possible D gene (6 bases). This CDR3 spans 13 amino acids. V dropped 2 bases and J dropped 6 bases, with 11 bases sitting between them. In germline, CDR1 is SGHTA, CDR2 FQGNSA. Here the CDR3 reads CASSLFLGGEQYV. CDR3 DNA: TGTGCCAGCAGCTTATTTCTCGGGGGCGAGCAGTACGTC.

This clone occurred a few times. For the CDR3, the DNA is TGCGCCAGCAGCTTGGCCGGGGACAGTAACACCGGGGAGCTGTTTTTT. Translated: CASSLAGDSNTGELFF. The rearrangement uses TRBV5-1 and TRBJ2-2, with 7 bases fitting TRBD1. Germline values: CDR1 SGHRS, CDR2 YFSETQ. V shed 0 bases, J shed 2 bases, and the junction held 4 bases outside the gene matches. This CDR3 is 16 amino acids long.

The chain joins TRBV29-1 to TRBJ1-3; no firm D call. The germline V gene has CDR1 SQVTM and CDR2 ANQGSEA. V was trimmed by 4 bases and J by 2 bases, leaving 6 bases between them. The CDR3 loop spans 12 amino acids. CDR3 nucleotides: TGCAGCGTTGCAGTTGCTGGAAACACCATATATTTT. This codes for CSVAVAGNTIYF.

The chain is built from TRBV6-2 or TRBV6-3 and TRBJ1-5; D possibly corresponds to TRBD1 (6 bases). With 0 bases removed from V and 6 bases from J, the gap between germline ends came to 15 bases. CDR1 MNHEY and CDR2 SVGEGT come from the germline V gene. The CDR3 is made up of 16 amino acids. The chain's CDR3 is CASSYSSRGVSQPQHF. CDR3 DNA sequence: TGTGCCAGCAGTTACTCGAGCAGGGGAGTATCTCAGCCCCAGCATTTT.

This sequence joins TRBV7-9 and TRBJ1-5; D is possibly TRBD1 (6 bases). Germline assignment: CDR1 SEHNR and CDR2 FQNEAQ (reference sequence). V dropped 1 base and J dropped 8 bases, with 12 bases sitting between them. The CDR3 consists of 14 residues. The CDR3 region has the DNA TGTGCCAGCAGCTTAGAAGGGGGTGGTGAGCCCCAGCATTTT. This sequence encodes CASSLEGGGEPQHF.

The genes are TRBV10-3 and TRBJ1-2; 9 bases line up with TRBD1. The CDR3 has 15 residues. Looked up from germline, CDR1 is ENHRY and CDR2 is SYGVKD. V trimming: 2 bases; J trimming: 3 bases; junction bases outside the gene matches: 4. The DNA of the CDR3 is TGTGCCATCAGTGAGGACAGGGGGAGTTACTATGGCTACACCTTC. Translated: CAISEDRGSYYGYTF.

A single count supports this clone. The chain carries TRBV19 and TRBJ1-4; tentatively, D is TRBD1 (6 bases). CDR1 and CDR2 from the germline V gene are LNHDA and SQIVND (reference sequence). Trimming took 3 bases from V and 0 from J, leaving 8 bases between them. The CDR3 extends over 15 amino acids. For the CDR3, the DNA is TGTGCCAGTAGTATGGGGGCTGCAACTAATGAAAAACTGTTTTTT. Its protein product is CASSMGAATNEKLFF. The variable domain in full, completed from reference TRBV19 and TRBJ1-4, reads DGGITQSPKYLFRKEGQNVTLSCEQNLNHDAMYWYRQDPGQGLRLIYYSQIVNDFQKGDIAEGYSVSREKKESFPLTVTSAQKNPTAFYLCASSMGAATNEKLFFGSGTQLSVL.

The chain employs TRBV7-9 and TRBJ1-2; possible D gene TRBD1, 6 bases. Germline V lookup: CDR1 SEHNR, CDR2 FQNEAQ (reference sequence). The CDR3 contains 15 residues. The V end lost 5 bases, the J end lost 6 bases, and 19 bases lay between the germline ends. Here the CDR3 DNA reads TGTGCCAGCAGCCCGGACAGCCAACTCGGCAATGGCTACACCTTC. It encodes CASSPDSQLGNGYTF. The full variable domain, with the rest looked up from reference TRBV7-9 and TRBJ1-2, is DTGVSQNPRHKITKRGQNVTFRCDPISEHNRLYWYRQTLGQGPEFLTYFQNEAQLEKSRLLSDRFSAERPKGSFSTLEIQRTEQGDSAMYLCASSPDSQLGNGYTFGSGTRLTVV.